These 13 T cell receptor beta chains came from one sample sequenced in a study of cytomegalovirus exposure and HLA in healthy donors. The PCR contained 60 Vbeta and 13 Jbeta primers. Produced via immunoSEQ multiplex PCR; TCRdb's table is partial and in-frame only. This sample's table reports tens of thousands of clones. Sample: PBMCs. These receptors were obtained from a female donor in good health and CMV-seropositive.

V gene TRBV7-9 combines with J gene TRBJ1-3; maybe TRBD1 (5 bases). This CDR3 comprises 18 residues. V lost 2 bases, J lost 3 bases, and 20 bases lay in between. Germline CDR1 and CDR2: SEHNR and FQNEAQ (reference sequence). CDR3 in DNA: TGTGCCAGCAGCTTATTTGGTGACGCAGGGAAGGATGGAAACACCATATATTTT. Its translation: CASSLFGDAGKDGNTIYF.

The V call is TRBV6-5, the J call TRBJ1-1; possibly TRBD1 for D (5 bases). This CDR3 has 14 residues. Trimming removed 4 bases at V and 3 bases at J, with 12 bases between. Germline CDR1 MNHEY, CDR2 SVGAGI. The CDR3 nucleotides are TGTGCCAGCAGTTCCCCCGGGGGGTACACTGAAGCTTTCTTT. Encoded protein: CASSSPGGYTEAFF.

V is TRBV19 and J is TRBJ1-5; 10 bases are shared with TRBD1. This CDR3 spans 16 amino acids. V was clipped by 4 bases and J by 7 bases; unmatched bases: 10. Per the germline V gene, CDR1 is LNHDA and CDR2 is SQIVND (reference sequence). CDR3 nucleotide sequence: TGTGCCAGTAGTACTCCCGGGACAGGGGTCGGGCAGCCCCAGCATTTT. Translating gives CASSTPGTGVGQPQHF.

The chain employs TRBV7-8 and TRBJ2-7; the match to TRBD1 covers 10 bases. The CDR3 is 15 amino acids. The V segment lost 1 base and the J segment 6 bases; nucleotides outside the gene matches: 6. From germline, CDR1 is SGHVS and CDR2 FQNEAQ. CDR3 sequence: CASSLGGTGDFEQYF. CDR3 coding DNA: TGTGCCAGCAGCTTAGGGGGGACAGGGGACTTCGAGCAGTACTTC.

The chain uses TRBV4-2 and TRBJ2-7; 12 nucleotides align to TRBD2. There are 14 residues in the CDR3. From germline, CDR1 is LGHNA and CDR2 YNFKEQ. V shed 6 bases, J shed 5 bases, and the junction held 5 bases outside the gene matches. The CDR3 here is CASSPLAGGHEQYF. The CDR3 region has the DNA TGTGCCAGCAGTCCTCTAGCGGGAGGGCACGAGCAGTACTTC.

The J gene is TRBJ1-1, the V gene TRBV27, with a tentative D call TRBD1 (5 bases). Per germline, CDR1 MNHEY and CDR2 SMNVEV (reference sequence). This CDR3 has 15 amino acids. Trimming took off 2 bases at V and 5 bases at J, with 15 bases between the two ends. This CDR3 reads CASSLIGDGGTEAFF. DNA for the CDR3: TGTGCCAGCAGTTTAATTGGGGACGGAGGGACTGAAGCTTTCTTT.

For the CDR3, the DNA is TGTGCCAGCTCACCACAGACAGACTACAATGAGCAGTTCTTC. This encodes CASSPQTDYNEQFF. The chain is built from TRBV18 and TRBJ2-1, with D possibly matching TRBD1 (5 bases). Trimming took off 1 base at V and 3 bases at J, with 7 bases between the two ends. Germline V lookup: CDR1 KGHSH, CDR2 LQKENI. This CDR3 has 14 residues.

On this clone itself: This same CDR3 is encoded by further DNA sequences in the sample. This rearrangement joins TRBV18 to TRBJ2-3; TRBD2 aligns across 12 bases. Germline V gives CDR1 KGHSH, CDR2 LQKENI. The CDR3 runs 15 residues. The ends lost 3 bases at V and 5 bases at J; junction bases unmatched: 3. The CDR3 DNA follows: TGTGCCAGCTCACCGCTAGCGGGGGGGCAAGATACGCAGTATTTT. Its protein is CASSPLAGGQDTQYF. Full variable domain (missing parts from reference TRBV18 and TRBJ2-3): NAGVMQNPRHLVRRRGQEARLRCSPMKGHSHVYWYRQLPEEGLKFMVYLQKENIIDESGMPKERFSAEFPKEGPSILRIQQVVRGDSAAYFCASSPLAGGQDTQYFGPGTRLTVL.

With regard to this clone: Relative to the germline gene, one junction end is altered; a read error may explain this. Within the sample, other DNA sequences also encode this same CDR3. The chain recombines TRBV18 with TRBJ1-6; perhaps TRBD1 as D (6 bases). The V gene's germline CDR1 is KGHSH and CDR2 LQKENI. The CDR3 length is 16 residues. The CDR3, as DNA: TGTGCCAGCCAGGGTAGGACAGCAAGCTATAATTCACCCCTACACTTT. This codes for CASQGRTASYNSPLHF.

J is TRBJ2-5 and V is TRBV18; the D gene is possibly TRBD2 (6 bases). Germline lookup yields CDR1 KGHSH and CDR2 LQKENI. V lost 1 base, J lost 4 bases, and 13 bases lay in between. This CDR3 region has 15 residues. In nucleotides, the CDR3 is TGTGCCAGCTCACCACGGGAGTTGGGGGGAGAGACCCAGTACTTC. It yields the protein CASSPRELGGETQYF.

This rearrangement joins TRBV5-1 to TRBJ2-5; D may be TRBD1 (6 bases). Germline V CDR1 and CDR2: SGHRS, YFSETQ. V gave up 3 bases and J gave up 5 bases, with 11 bases separating them. CDR3 length equals 13 residues. The CDR3 DNA reads as TGCGCCAGCAGCTCCCAGGGGTACGAGACCCAGTACTTC. Translated, it gives CASSSQGYETQYF.

The rearrangement links TRBV4-1 to TRBJ1-2, with D unclear. Per the germline V gene, CDR1 is MGHRA and CDR2 is YSYEKL. The CDR3 is made up of 17 amino acids. The V end was cut by 0 bases, the J end by 0 bases, with 14 bases between. The CDR3 coding sequence is TGCGCCAGCAGCCAAGACGCGGGGTCTTCTTCTAACTATGGCTACACCTTC. Its protein is CASSQDAGSSSNYGYTF.

This chain connects TRBV18 to TRBJ2-7; TRBD1 aligns across 8 bases. The CDR3 extends over 13 amino acids. V trimming: 5 bases; J trimming: 7 bases; junction bases outside the gene matches: 7. Germline V CDR1 and CDR2: KGHSH, LQKENI. The CDR3 coding sequence is TGTGCCAGCTCAGCAAGGACAGGGAGGGAGCAGTACTTC. It is translated as CASSARTGREQYF.